This T cell receptor beta chain was captured by sequencing in a study of beta chain features in type 1 diabetes listed by TCRdb under 2018. Concerning the study at large: Patients and healthy donors did not differ in mean age, gender distribution, total cell number or subset yield. In the study, TCRB repertoires of sorted circulating CD4+ T cell subsets from recently diagnosed type 1 diabetes patients were compared with those of matched healthy donors. Across all samples, roughly 110,000,000 sorted cells were examined, and cell number per subset correlated strongly with RNA yield. Naive and central memory subsets were obtained from all 30 or so donors, but regulatory and stem cell-like memory subsets were isolated from only 8 patients and about 8 healthy donors.

The entire amount of isolated RNA was reverse transcribed using the High Capacity cDNA Reverse Transcription Kit, so the sequenced TCRB transcripts were expressed ones. Deep immunoSEQ sequencing was performed on naive, central memory and regulatory T cell samples, with an average of about 3.57 million total reads per sample. After sorted cells were lysed in RLT buffer, RNA was extracted with DNase-treated RNeasy Micro or Mini kits, with the choice depending on cell number. Each cell subset was processed on its own to prevent cross-contamination, while patient and healthy donor samples were processed together. Using the immunoSEQ multiplex PCR, TCRB sequences were amplified from cDNA into 87-bp fragments spanning the CDR3 region. Sequencing of the amplicons was done on the Illumina HiSeq platform. The paper's data handling went like this. Synthetic template baselines were used to correct PCR bias computationally, reads within Hamming distance 2 were collapsed, and singletons that could not be merged were discarded. Reads were aligned against IMGT to assign V, D and J genes, CDR3 length and insertions or deletions at six rearrangement sites. Within each subset, clonotype counts were normalized to sorted cell number, and only after that were true diversity and Gini coefficients computed with the tcR R package. The overlap coefficient, calculated on TCRB nucleotide sequences, was used to quantify repertoire sharing. TCRdb mirrors the immuneACCESS table, restricted to in-frame sequences. Some clones are absent from its copies; in checked studies, under half trace to an unresolved V gene, and the reason for the others is unknown. The V and J calls and clone size come from that table; D and trimming were worked out from the DNA. The table for this sample lists about 240,000 clones; 25% to 30% of them were counted only once. Clones ranked in the top ten supply approximately 4% of the sample.

Per the germline V gene (reference sequence), MNHNY is the CDR1 and SVGAGI is the CDR2. Deletion took 4 bases off V and 6 bases off J, with a span of 11 bases between the germline ends. The CDR3 runs 13 residues from the cysteine to the phenylalanine. Only the CDR3 DNA is retained, 39 bases long and in frame from the first base. The investigation overall reported the following: Because cDNA rather than genomic DNA was sequenced, highly expressing activated cells could have been over-represented, although no difference in activation and CD3 levels was found between groups. Because small numbers of individuals were included in the HLA sub-analyses, any influence of HLA type on TCRB rearrangement was left unresolved. The naive, central memory and regulatory TCRB repertoires appeared to resemble one another more closely among patients than among healthy donors. Shorter templates might be favored by PCR, yet because patient and control samples were amplified and corrected together, any such skew would affect both groups equally. Fewer insertions and more nucleotide deletions at VDJ recombination sites were observed in patients with type 1 diabetes, implying thymic rearrangement abnormalities. A moderate but significant shortening of TCRB CDR3 length was observed in type 1 diabetes patients in all four CD4+ subsets.

Remarks on this clone: What antigen it recognizes has not been identified. The input lacks base qualities; no much larger clone sits a single base away.

Each donor gave one peripheral blood draw, averaging approximately 110 mL, which was collected into heparinised tubes. A BD FACSAria II and a panel including CD45RO, CCR7, CD25, CD127, CD95 and CD27 were used to sort naive, central memory, regulatory and stem cell-like memory CD4+ T cells. Every sorted population had a purity above 98%. PBMCs were separated immediately by Lymphoprep density gradient centrifugation and were stained directly, without being cultured. To minimize batch effects, samples were stained and sorted in pairs, one healthy donor with one patient per experiment. The TCR originated in a man under 40 in good health. Sequencing was performed on central memory CD4+ T cells from blood. This chain is built from TRBV6-6 and TRBJ2-3; the D gene remains uncertain. The DNA is TGTGCCAGCAGTTCCGTAGTAGGGGATACGCAGTATTTT. It codes for CASSSVVGDTQYF.